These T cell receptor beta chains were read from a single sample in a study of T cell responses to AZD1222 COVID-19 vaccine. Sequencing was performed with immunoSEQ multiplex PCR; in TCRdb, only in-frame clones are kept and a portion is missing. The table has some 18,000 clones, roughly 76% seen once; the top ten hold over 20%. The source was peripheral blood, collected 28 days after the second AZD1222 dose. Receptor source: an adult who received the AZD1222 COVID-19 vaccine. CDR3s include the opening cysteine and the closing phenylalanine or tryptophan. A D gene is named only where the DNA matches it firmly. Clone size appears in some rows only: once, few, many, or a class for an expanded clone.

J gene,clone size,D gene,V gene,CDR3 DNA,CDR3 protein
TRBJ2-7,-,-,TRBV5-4,TGTGCCAGCAGCTTAGCGGCGAGCTCCTACGAGCAGTACTTC,CASSLAASSYEQYF
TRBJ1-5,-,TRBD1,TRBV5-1,TGCGCCAGCAGCTTGGCCCCTACAGGGGGCGGACAGCCCCAGCATTTT,CASSLAPTGGGQPQHF
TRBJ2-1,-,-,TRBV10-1,TGCGCCAGCAGTGAGGGGGACTACAATGAGCAGTTCTTC,CASSEGDYNEQFF
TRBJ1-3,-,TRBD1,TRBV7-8,TGTGCCAGCAGCACCCAGGGACAGGGGTCTGGAAACACCATATATTTT,CASSTQGQGSGNTIYF
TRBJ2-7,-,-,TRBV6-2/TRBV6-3,TGTGCCAGCAGTTACCGCCTAGGGCAAACTTACGAGCAGTACTTC,CASSYRLGQTYEQYF
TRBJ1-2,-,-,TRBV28,TGTGCCAGCGGAAGCTATGGCTACACCTTC,CASGSYGYTF
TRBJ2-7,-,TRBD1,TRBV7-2,TGTGCCAGCAGCTCGGGACAGGGGGGCTACGAGCAGTACTTC,CASSSGQGGYEQYF
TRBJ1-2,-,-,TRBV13,TGTGCCAGCAGCCTACCCGACCATTACCGTGGCTACACCTTC,CASSLPDHYRGYTF
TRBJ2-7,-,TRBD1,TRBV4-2,TGTGCCAGCAGCCAAGGCCTGTGGGGACAGGGGGCTTGGGAGCAGTACTTC,CASSQGLWGQGAWEQYF
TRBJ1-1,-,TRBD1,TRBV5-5,TGTGCCAGCAGTCCACAGGGGGCTGAAGCTTTCTTT,CASSPQGAEAFF
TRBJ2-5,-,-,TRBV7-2,TGTGCCAGCAGCTTAGCCAGGCAAGAGACCCAGTACTTC,CASSLARQETQYF
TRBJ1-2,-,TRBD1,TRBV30,TGTGCCTGGAGTCGCGGGGGGACAGGGGGCAAGGGCTACACCTTC,CAWSRGGTGGKGYTF
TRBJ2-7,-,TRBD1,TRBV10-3,TGTGCCATCAGTGGCCGGGACAGCACGTTCACCTACGAGCAGTACTTC,CAISGRDSTFTYEQYF
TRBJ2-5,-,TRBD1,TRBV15,TGTGCCACCAGCGTACGACAGGGAACCAAAGAGACCCAGTACTTC,CATSVRQGTKETQYF
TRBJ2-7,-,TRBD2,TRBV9,TGTGCCAGCAGCGCGGGACTAGCGGATTCCTACGAGCAGTACTTC,CASSAGLADSYEQYF
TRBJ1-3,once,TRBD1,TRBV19,TGTGCCAGTAGTACGGACAGGACGCCTGGAAACACCATATATTTT,CASSTDRTPGNTIYF
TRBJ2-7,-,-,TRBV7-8,TGTGCCAGCAGCCCGTTCTACGAGCAGTACTTC,CASSPFYEQYF
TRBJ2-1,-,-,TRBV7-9,TGTGCCAGCAGCCTCGTCGGCCGCGGACTCCGGGCTAACAATGAGCAGTTCTTC,CASSLVGRGLRANNEQFF
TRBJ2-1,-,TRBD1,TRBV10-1,TGCGCCAGCAGTGAGTCCCATAACGCAATAGGGACAGGGTTCGATGAGCAGTTCTTC,CASSESHNAIGTGFDEQFF
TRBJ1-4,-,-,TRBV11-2,TGTGCCAGCAGCCCGCAGGGATTGGAAAAACTGTTTTTT,CASSPQGLEKLFF
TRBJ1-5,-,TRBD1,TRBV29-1,TGCAGCGCCGCTGACAGGGGTCAGCCCCAGCATTTT,CSAADRGQPQHF
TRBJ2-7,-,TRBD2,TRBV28,TGTGCCAGCAGGCGGACTAGCGGGCGGAACTACGAGCAGTACTTC,CASRRTSGRNYEQYF
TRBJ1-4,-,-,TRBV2,TGTGCCAGCACCCGGGACGGCGCTAATGAAAAACTGTTTTTT,CASTRDGANEKLFF
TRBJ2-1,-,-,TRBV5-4,TGTGCCAGCAGCTCAACCGGGACTGGTTACAATGAGCAGTTCTTC,CASSSTGTGYNEQFF
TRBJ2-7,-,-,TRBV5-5,TGTGCCAGCAGTTTGCGGCAGGGATCGGGCTACGAGCAGTACTTC,CASSLRQGSGYEQYF
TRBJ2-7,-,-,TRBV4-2,TGTGCCAGCAGCCAAGGGGGGAGGGAGCAGTACTTC,CASSQGGREQYF
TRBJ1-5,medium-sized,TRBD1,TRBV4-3,TGCGCCAGCAGCCAAGACGGGACAGGGACAGGCGGCAATCAGCCCCAGCATTTT,CASSQDGTGTGGNQPQHF